This TCR beta chain comes out of a study of PD-1 blockade in classical Hodgkin lymphoma. Study results and caveats: Newly diagnosed patients reportedly had lower baseline TCR diversity than healthy donors.

With regard to this clone: The antigen remains undetermined.

Assay: immunoSEQ multiplex PCR; the TCRdb copy retains only in-frame clones and omits some. Of some 70,000 clones listed, over 90% are singletons. Described time point: newly diagnosed, previously untreated cHL patient sample. Peripheral samples used as comparators were newly diagnosed, untreated classical Hodgkin lymphoma PBMCs. The germline V gene encodes CDR1 MDHEN and CDR2 SYDVKM. The CDR3 consists of 14 residues. V shed 6 bases and J 4 bases; nucleotides not matched to a gene: 5. This TCR was sampled from a human donor with classical Hodgkin lymphoma. The chain recombines TRBV28 with TRBJ1-4, with 7 bases that match TRBD1. What was sequenced was peripheral blood mononuclear cells (PBMCs). In DNA form, the CDR3 reads TGTGCCAGCAGCCTCAGGGGGGGTAATGAAAAACTGTTTTTT. Translated, it gives CASSLRGGNEKLFF.